This TCR beta chain was captured in a study of blood T cell repertoires in COVID-19. The overall study: Samples came from the United States, Italy and Spain, spanning acute and convalescent COVID-19. Sources were T cells, B-cell-depleted T cells, or PBMCs; the material itself was cDNA or gDNA.

J lost 7 bases, V lost 5 bases, and 13 bases had no gene match. CDR1 is LNHDA and CDR2 is SQIVND in the germline V gene (reference sequence). There are 15 residues in the CDR3. The authors' processing: Reference gene primer amplification in the assay estimated nucleated cell counts. The repertoire was sequenced with immunoSEQ multiplex PCR; TCRdb's copy has only in-frame clones and lacks some. V and J calls and clone size follow that table, whereas D and trimming were derived from the DNA. Of roughly 410,000 clones in the sample, about 91% were seen once. Patients at the Seattle site were enrolled during active infection and followed longitudinally.

The material sequenced was peripheral blood. The rearrangement links TRBV19 to TRBJ2-5; TRBD1 aligns across 7 bases. The origin of this receptor is a woman aged 40-49 years with COVID-19, enrolled during active disease. In DNA, the CDR3 is TGTGCCAGTAGTCCGACGGGACAGCGAGAGGGGACCCAGTACTTC. Translation gives CASSPTGQREGTQYF.